This is a list of T cell receptor beta chains from one sample in a study of cytomegalovirus exposure and HLA in healthy donors. Repertoires were generated with immunoSEQ multiplex PCR, while TCRdb's copy carries only in-frame clones and drops some. The sample lists roughly 160,000 clones; just under 80% were seen once. Material: PBMCs. These receptors all come from a man between 25 and 39 years old in good health and CMV-seronegative. CDR3s include the opening cysteine and the closing phenylalanine or tryptophan. The D gene is left open where the match is weak. Where a row states a size, it is once, few, many or the class of an expanded clone; other rows omit it.

d_call	v_call	clone_size	j_call	cdr3_nt	cdr3_aa
TRBD1	TRBV5-4	NA	TRBJ2-4	TGTGCCAGCAGCTTTACGCTCGGGACAGGGGACATTCAGTACTTC	CASSFTLGTGDIQYF
NA	TRBV5-1	few	TRBJ1-1	TGCGCCAGCAGCTTAAGAGATGCGGGCACTGAAGCTTTCTTT	CASSLRDAGTEAFF
TRBD2	TRBV5-5	NA	TRBJ2-2	TGTGCCAGCAGCTCGACTAGCGGGTCCTACACCGGGGAGCTGTTTTTT	CASSSTSGSYTGELFF
TRBD1	TRBV19	NA	TRBJ2-7	TGTGCCAGTAGTCTGGGGACAGGGGGCGTCTACGAGCAGTACTTC	CASSLGTGGVYEQYF
TRBD2	TRBV30	NA	TRBJ2-1	TGTGCCTGGATGCGGAGGCACCCCCAGCGGGGGGCGAATGAGCAGTTCTTC	CAWMRRHPQRGANEQFF
NA	TRBV30	NA	TRBJ1-6	TGTGCCAGGAGGGCGGGTGATAGCTCACCCCTCCACTTT	CARRAGDSSPLHF
TRBD2	TRBV7-2	NA	TRBJ2-7	TGTGCCAGCAGCTTAGGTCCAGCGGGAGGGCTGGGAGAGCAGTACTTC	CASSLGPAGGLGEQYF
TRBD1	TRBV7-9	NA	TRBJ1-5	TGTGCCAGCAGCACGGGACAGCCCAATCAGCCCCAGCATTTT	CASSTGQPNQPQHF
TRBD2	TRBV5-4	few	TRBJ2-2	TGTGCCAGCAGCTTGGTTCGCGGACTAGCGCTTGGCACCGGGGAGCTGTTTTTT	CASSLVRGLALGTGELFF
TRBD2	TRBV6-6	few	TRBJ2-1	TGTGCCAGCAGTGAGCTAGCGGGAGTAGGTGAGCAGTTCTTC	CASSELAGVGEQFF
TRBD2	TRBV10-1	NA	TRBJ2-1	TGCGCCAGCAGCTTCCAAGGGACTAGCGGGATGGATGAGCAGTTCTTC	CASSFQGTSGMDEQFF
NA	TRBV7-9	NA	TRBJ2-7	TGTGCCAGCAGCTTCGAAGAGGAGGGGACCTACGAGCAGTACTTC	CASSFEEEGTYEQYF
TRBD2	TRBV15	NA	TRBJ2-3	TGTGCCACCAGCAGCCATGGAGCGGGAGGGCTAGATACGCAGTATTTT	CATSSHGAGGLDTQYF
NA	TRBV27	NA	TRBJ1-1	TGTGCCAGCAGCGAAGACACAAACACTGAAGCTTTCTTT	CASSEDTNTEAFF
NA	TRBV7-3	NA	TRBJ1-2	TGTGCCAGCAGCTTAGACGGGACATCCTACTATGGCTACACCTTC	CASSLDGTSYYGYTF
NA	TRBV28	NA	TRBJ1-4	TGTGCCAGCAGGGAGCCAGGGATACTTGGAAAACTGTTTTTT	CASREPGILGKLFF
TRBD1	TRBV10-1	NA	TRBJ1-6	TGCGCCAGCAGTGACGGGATAGGACAGGGGCGGAATTCACCCCTCCACTTT	CASSDGIGQGRNSPLHF
TRBD1	TRBV7-2	NA	TRBJ1-4	TGTGCCAGCAGCTCCAGGACAGGGGTGGCAACTAATGAAAAACTGTTTTTT	CASSSRTGVATNEKLFF
NA	TRBV4-1	few	TRBJ2-1	TGCGCCAGCAGCCTTTCGGGAATTCCAGAGCAGTTCTTC	CASSLSGIPEQFF
NA	TRBV6-5	NA	TRBJ1-1	TGTGCCAGCAGTAAGGGACAATCGAACACTGAAGCTTTCTTT	CASSKGQSNTEAFF
NA	TRBV4-1	NA	TRBJ2-1	TGCGCCAGCAGGGCGCCCGGGGAGAAGTCCTACAATGAGCAGTTCTTC	CASRAPGEKSYNEQFF
TRBD1	TRBV5-1	NA	TRBJ1-2	TGCGCCAGCAGCTTGGCCCCTACAGGGGGCGACGGCTACACCTTC	CASSLAPTGGDGYTF
TRBD1	TRBV4-1	NA	TRBJ2-6	TGCGCCAGCAGCCAGGGGACAGCTCCCCTCTCTGGGGCCAACGTCCTGACTTTC	CASSQGTAPLSGANVLTF
TRBD1	TRBV19	once	TRBJ2-7	TGTGCCAGTAGTCCCCTGACAGGGCCAACCTACGAGCAGTACTTC	CASSPLTGPTYEQYF